This section outlines one T cell receptor beta chain sequence together with its context. Survey-level immunoSEQ sequencing profiled the TCR beta repertoire. Produced via immunoSEQ multiplex PCR; TCRdb's table is partial and in-frame only. The sample holds 60,000 to 85,000 clones, around 93% seen once. V shed 6 bases and J 3 bases; nucleotides not matched to a gene: 9. The CDR3 covers 15 residues. The germline V gene encodes CDR1 SNHLY and CDR2 FYNNEI. The TCR originated in a man aged 35-49 years with rheumatoid arthritis. The specimen was PBMCs. V usage is TRBV2 and J usage is TRBJ1-2; TRBD1 matches 8 bases. The CDR3 loop is CASSSSTGAHYGYTF. In DNA form, the CDR3 reads TGTGCCAGCAGCTCATCGACAGGGGCCCACTATGGCTACACCTTC.